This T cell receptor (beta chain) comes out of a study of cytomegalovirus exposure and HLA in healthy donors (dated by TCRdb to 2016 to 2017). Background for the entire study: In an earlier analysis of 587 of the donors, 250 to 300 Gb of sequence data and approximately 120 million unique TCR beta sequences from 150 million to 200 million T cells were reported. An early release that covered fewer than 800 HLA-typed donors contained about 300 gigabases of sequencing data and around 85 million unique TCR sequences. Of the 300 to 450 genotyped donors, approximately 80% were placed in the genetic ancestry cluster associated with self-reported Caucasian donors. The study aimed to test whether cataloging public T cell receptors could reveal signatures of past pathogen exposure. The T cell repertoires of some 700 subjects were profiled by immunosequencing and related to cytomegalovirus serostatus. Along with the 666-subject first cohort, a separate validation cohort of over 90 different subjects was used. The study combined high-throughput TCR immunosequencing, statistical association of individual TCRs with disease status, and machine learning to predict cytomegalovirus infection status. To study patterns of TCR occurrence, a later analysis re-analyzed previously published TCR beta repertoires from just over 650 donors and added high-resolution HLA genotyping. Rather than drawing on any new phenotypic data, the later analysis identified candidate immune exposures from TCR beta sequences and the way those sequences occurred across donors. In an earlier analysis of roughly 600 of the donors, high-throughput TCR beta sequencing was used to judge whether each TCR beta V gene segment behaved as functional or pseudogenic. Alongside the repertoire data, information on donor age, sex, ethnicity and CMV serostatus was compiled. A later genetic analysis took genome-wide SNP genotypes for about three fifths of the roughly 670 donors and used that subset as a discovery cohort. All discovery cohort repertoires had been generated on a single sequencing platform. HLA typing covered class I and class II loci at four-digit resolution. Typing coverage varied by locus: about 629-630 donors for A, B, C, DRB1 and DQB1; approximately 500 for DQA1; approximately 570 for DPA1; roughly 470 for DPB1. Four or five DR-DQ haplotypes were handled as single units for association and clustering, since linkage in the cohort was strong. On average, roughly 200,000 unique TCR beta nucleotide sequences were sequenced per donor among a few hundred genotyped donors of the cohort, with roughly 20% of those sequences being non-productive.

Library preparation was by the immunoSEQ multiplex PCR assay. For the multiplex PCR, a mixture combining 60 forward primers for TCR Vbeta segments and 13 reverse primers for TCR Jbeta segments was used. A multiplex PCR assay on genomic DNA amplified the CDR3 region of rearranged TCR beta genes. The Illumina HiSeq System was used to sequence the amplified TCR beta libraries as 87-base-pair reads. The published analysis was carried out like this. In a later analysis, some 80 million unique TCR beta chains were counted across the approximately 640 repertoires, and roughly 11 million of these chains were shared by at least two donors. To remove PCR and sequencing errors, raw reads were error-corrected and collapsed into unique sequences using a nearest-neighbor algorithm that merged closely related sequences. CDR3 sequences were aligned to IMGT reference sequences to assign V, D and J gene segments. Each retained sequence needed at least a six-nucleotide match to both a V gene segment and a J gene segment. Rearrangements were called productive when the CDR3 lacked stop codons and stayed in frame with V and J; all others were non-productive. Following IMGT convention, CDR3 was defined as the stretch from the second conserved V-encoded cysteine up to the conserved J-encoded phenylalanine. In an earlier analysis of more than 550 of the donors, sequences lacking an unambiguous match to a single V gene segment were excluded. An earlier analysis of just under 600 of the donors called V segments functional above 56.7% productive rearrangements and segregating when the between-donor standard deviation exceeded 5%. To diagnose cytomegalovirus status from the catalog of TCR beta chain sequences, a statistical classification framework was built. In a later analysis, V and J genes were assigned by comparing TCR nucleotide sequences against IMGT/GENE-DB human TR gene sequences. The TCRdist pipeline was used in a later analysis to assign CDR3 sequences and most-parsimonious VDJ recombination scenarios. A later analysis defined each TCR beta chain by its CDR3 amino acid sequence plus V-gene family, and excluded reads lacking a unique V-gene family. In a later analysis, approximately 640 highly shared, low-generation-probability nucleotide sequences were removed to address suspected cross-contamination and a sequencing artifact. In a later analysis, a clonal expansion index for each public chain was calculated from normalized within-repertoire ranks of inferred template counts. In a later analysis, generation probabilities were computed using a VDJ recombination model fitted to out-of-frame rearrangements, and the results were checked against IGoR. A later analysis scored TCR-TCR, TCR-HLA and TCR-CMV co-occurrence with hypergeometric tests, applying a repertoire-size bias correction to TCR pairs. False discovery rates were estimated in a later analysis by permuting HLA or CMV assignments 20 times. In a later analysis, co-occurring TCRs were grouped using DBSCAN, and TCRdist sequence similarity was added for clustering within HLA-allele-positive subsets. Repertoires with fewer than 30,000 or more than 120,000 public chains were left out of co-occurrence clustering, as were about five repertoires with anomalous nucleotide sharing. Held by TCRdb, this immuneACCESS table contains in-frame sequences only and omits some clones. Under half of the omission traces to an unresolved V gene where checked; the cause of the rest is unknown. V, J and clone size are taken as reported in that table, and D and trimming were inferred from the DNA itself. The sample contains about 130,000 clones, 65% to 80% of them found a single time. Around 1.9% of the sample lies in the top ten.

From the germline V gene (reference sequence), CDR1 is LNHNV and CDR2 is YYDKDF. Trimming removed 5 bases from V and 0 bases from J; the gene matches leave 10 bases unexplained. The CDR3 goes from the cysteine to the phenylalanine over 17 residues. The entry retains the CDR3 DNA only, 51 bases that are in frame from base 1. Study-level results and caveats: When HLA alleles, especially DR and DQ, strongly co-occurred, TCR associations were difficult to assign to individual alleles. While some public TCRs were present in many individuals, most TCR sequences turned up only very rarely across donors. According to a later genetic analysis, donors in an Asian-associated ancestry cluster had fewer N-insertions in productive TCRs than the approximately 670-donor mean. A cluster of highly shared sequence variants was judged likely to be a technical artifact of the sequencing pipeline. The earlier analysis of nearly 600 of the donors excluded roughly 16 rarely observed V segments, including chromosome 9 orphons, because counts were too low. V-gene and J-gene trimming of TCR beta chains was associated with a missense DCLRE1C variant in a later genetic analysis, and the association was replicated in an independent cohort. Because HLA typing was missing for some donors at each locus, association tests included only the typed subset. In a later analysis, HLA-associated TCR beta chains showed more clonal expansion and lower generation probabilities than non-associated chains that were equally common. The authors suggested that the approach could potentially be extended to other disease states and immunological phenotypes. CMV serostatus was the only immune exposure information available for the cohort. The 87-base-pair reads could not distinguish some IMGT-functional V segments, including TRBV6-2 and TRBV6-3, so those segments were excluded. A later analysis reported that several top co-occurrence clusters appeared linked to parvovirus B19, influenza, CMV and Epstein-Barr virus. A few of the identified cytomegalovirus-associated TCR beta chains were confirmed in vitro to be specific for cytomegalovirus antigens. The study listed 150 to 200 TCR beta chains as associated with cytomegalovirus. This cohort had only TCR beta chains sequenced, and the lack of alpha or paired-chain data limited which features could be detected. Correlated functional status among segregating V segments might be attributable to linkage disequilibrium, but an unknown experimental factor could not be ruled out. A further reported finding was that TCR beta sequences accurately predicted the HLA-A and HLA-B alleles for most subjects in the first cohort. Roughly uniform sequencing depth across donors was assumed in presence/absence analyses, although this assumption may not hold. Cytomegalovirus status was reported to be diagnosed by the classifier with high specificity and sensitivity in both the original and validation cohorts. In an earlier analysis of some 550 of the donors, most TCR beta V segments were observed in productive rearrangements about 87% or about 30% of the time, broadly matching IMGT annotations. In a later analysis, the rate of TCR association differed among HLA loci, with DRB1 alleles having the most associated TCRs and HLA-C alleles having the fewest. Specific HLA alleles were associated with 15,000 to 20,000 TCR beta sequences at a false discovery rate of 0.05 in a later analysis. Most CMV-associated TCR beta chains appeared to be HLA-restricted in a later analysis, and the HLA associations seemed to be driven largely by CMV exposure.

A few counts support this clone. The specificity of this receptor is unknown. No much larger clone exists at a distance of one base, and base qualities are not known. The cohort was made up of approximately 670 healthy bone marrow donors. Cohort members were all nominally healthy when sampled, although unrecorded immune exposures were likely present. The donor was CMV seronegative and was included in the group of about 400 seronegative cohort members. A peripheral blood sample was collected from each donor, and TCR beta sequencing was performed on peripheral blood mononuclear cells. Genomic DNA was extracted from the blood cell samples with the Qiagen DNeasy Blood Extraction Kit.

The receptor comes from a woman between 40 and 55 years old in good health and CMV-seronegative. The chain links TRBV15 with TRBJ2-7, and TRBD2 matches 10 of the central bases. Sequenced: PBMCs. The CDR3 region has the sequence CATSPNPSGGSSYEQYF. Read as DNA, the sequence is TGTGCCACCAGCCCTAACCCTAGCGGGGGTAGCTCCTACGAGCAGTACTTC.